The 31 T cell receptor beta chains presented below share a single source sample, sequenced in a study of cytomegalovirus exposure and HLA in healthy donors. Amplification used 60 Vbeta primers and 13 Jbeta primers. TCRdb's copy holds only in-frame clones and misses some; the assay was immunoSEQ multiplex PCR. The sample records 90,000 to 110,000 clones, about 80% being singletons. The sample consisted of PBMCs. The origin of the receptors is a woman in her forties or fifties in good health and CMV-seropositive.

This clone has just one count. The chain combines TRBV7-3 with TRBJ2-1; TRBD2 matches at 11 bases. This CDR3 region has 15 residues. CDR1 and CDR2 (germline): SGHTA, FQGTGA. J gave up 7 bases and V 2 bases, and 4 bases lay outside the gene matches. CDR3 sequence reads: CASSLSSGGPNEQFF. For the CDR3, the DNA is TGTGCCAGCAGCTTATCTAGCGGGGGGCCTAATGAGCAGTTCTTC.

The genes are TRBV5-1 and TRBJ2-1, with D perhaps TRBD2 (5 bases). Germline values: CDR1 SGHRS, CDR2 YFSETQ. Trimming pared 4 bases from V and 7 bases from J, leaving 15 bases between. This CDR3 comprises 14 residues. CDR3 sequence reads: CASSLQREGNEQFF. CDR3 DNA: TGCGCCAGCAGCCTCCAGCGCGAGGGTAATGAGCAGTTCTTC.

The rearrangement joins TRBV2 to TRBJ2-5; D gene ambiguous. Germline V CDR1 and CDR2: SNHLY, FYNNEI. The CDR3 runs 17 residues. V was cut by 0 bases and J by 1 base, with 15 bases left in between. Here the CDR3 DNA reads TGTGCCAGCAGTGAAGCGCTTCTTTTTAGCTCCCAAGAGACCCAGTACTTC. Its protein product is CASSEALLFSSQETQYF.

This clone has a handful of counts. This chain uses TRBV10-1 with TRBJ1-2, with D possibly matching TRBD1 (5 bases). Trimming took 6 bases from V and 0 from J, leaving 14 bases between them. Germline assignment: CDR1 WNHNN and CDR2 SYGVQD (reference sequence). CDR3 size: 15 residues. The CDR3, as DNA: TGCGCCAGCAGAGACAGCACAACCACTAACTATGGCTACACCTTC. Protein product: CASRDSTTTNYGYTF.

V usage is TRBV7-8 and J usage is TRBJ1-2; no clear D. Trimming removed 1 base at V and 4 bases at J, with 10 bases between. CDR1 SGHVS and CDR2 FQNEAQ come from the germline V gene. CDR3 size: 14 residues. In nucleotides, the CDR3 is TGTGCCAGCAGCTTAGGCGGTTCTGGCTATGGCTACACCTTC. Amino acid sequence: CASSLGGSGYGYTF. Together with reference TRBV7-8 and TRBJ1-2, the CDR3 gives the full variable domain: GAGVSQSPRYKVAKRGQDVALRCDPISGHVSLFWYQQALGQGPEFLTYFQNEAQLDKSGLPSDRFFAERPEGSVSTLKIQRTQQEDSAVYLCASSLGGSGYGYTFGSGTRLTVV.

The J gene is TRBJ2-6, the V gene TRBV7-3; D is undetermined. Trimming cost V 1 base and J 0 bases, with 7 bases left between them. The CDR3 extends over 16 amino acids. CDR1 and CDR2 (germline): SGHTA, FQGTGA. The CDR3 spells CASSLIPGSGANVLTF. DNA of the CDR3: TGTGCCAGCAGCTTAATACCCGGCTCTGGGGCCAACGTCCTGACTTTC. The complete variable domain, with remaining parts taken from reference TRBV7-3 and TRBJ2-6, reads GAGVSQTPSNKVTEKGKYVELRCDPISGHTALYWYRQSLGQGPEFLIYFQGTGAADDSGLPNDRFFAVRPEGSVSTLKIQRTERGDSAVYLCASSLIPGSGANVLTFGAGSRLTVL.

The rearrangement joins TRBV19 to TRBJ2-3; no clear D gene. The V gene's germline CDR1 is LNHDA and CDR2 SQIVND (reference sequence). CDR3 length: 14 residues. V was cut by 1 base and J by 4 bases, with 9 bases left in between. The CDR3 region is CASSIGPESDTQYF. For the CDR3, the DNA is TGTGCCAGTAGTATAGGCCCTGAGTCAGATACGCAGTATTTT.

The V call is TRBV9, the J call TRBJ2-7; 7 positions match TRBD2. Germline CDR1 and CDR2: SGDLS and YYNGEE. The CDR3 spans 14 residues. Unmatched junction bases numbered 4, after V lost 4 bases and J lost 0 bases. In DNA, the CDR3 is TGTGCCAGCAGCCCCCGGGACTACTCCTACGAGCAGTACTTC. Amino acid sequence: CASSPRDYSYEQYF.

DNA for the CDR3: TGTGCCAGCAGCGAAACGGGAGGGAGCTCCTACAATGAGCAGTTCTTC. Its translation: CASSETGGSSYNEQFF. V and J are TRBV11-1 and TRBJ2-1; 8 bases agree with TRBD2. Germline loops: CDR1 SGHAT, CDR2 FQDESV (reference sequence). The J segment lost 0 bases and the V segment lost 5 bases, leaving 6 bases of the junction unmatched. This CDR3 contains 16 residues.

The V and J genes are TRBV7-9 and TRBJ2-7, with unresolved D. Trimming cost V 1 base and J 3 bases, with 10 bases left between them. The CDR3 consists of 14 residues. Germline V gene data show CDR1 as SEHNR and CDR2 as FQNEAQ (reference sequence). The CDR3 DNA follows: TGTGCCAGCAGCTTAGACTCCCTGCTCTACGAGCAGTACTTC. Amino acids: CASSLDSLLYEQYF.

The genes are TRBV7-9 and TRBJ2-4, with 7 bases identical to TRBD1. Germline loops: CDR1 SEHNR, CDR2 FQNEAQ (reference sequence). With 1 base clipped from V and 1 base from J, the junction kept 13 bases outside the gene matches. CDR3 length equals 19 residues. DNA of the CDR3: TGTGCCAGCAGCTTAGGAGAGACAGGGCCTAAGGTGGCCAAAAACATTCAGTACTTC. This encodes CASSLGETGPKVAKNIQYF. The entire variable domain, with the rest obtained from reference TRBV7-9 and TRBJ2-4, is as follows: DTGVSQNPRHKITKRGQNVTFRCDPISEHNRLYWYRQTLGQGPEFLTYFQNEAQLEKSRLLSDRFSAERPKGSFSTLEIQRTEQGDSAMYLCASSLGETGPKVAKNIQYFGAGTRLSVL.

This clone was seen only once. The junction does not match germline at one end; this may be a read error. The genes are TRBV7-9 and TRBJ1-1; D unresolved. This CDR3 has 12 amino acids. Germline V gives CDR1 SEHNR, CDR2 FQNEAQ (reference sequence). The CDR3 nucleotides are TGTTCCAGCAGCTTTCGGGGCACTGAAGCTTTCTTT. Its protein product is CSSSFRGTEAFF.

V is TRBV5-5 and J is TRBJ2-5, with D possibly being TRBD2 (6 bases). This CDR3 has 15 residues. Germline values: CDR1 SGHKS, CDR2 YYEKEE (reference sequence). Trimming stripped 4 bases from V and 5 bases from J, with 18 bases between. The CDR3, as DNA: TGTGCCAGCAGCCCTGGGGGGATCGGGCGGGAGACCCAGTACTTC. Translated, it gives CASSPGGIGRETQYF.

The chain uses TRBV7-8 and TRBJ1-1, with TRBD1 as a possible D gene (6 bases). The V gene's germline CDR1 is SGHVS and CDR2 FQNEAQ. This CDR3 is 15 amino acids long. Trimming took 5 bases from V and 0 from J, leaving 13 bases between them. CDR3 in amino acids: CASSRRTAMNTEAFF. DNA for the CDR3: TGTGCCAGCAGCCGAAGGACAGCAATGAACACTGAAGCTTTCTTT.

The chain combines TRBV5-4 with TRBJ2-1, with 11 bases lining up with TRBD2. The CDR3 runs to 15 residues. J gave up 8 bases and V 4 bases, and 8 bases lay outside the gene matches. Germline assignment: CDR1 SGHNT and CDR2 YYREEE (reference sequence). The CDR3 DNA is TGTGCCAGCAGCCCTAGCGGGGGGCTGCGGGATGAGCAGTTCTTC. Residues: CASSPSGGLRDEQFF. Full variable domain (remainder filled in from reference TRBV5-4 and TRBJ2-1): ETGVTQSPTHLIKTRGQQVTLRCSSQSGHNTVSWYQQALGQGPQFIFQYYREEENGRGNFPPRFSGLQFPNYSSELNVNALELDDSALYLCASSPSGGLRDEQFFGPGTRLTVL.

This rearrangement joins TRBV9 to TRBJ2-2; D might be TRBD2 (5 bases). Germline V gene data show CDR1 as SGDLS and CDR2 as YYNGEE. This CDR3 has 16 residues. V gave up 3 bases and J gave up 0 bases, with 12 bases separating them. CDR3 loop: CASSAQIGTNTGELFF. The CDR3, as DNA: TGTGCCAGCAGCGCACAAATCGGGACGAACACCGGGGAGCTGTTTTTT.

The rearrangement uses TRBV2 and TRBJ1-3; 9 positions agree with TRBD1. The CDR3 sequence is 15 residues long. V shed 6 bases, J shed 4 bases, and the junction held 7 bases outside the gene matches. CDR1 and CDR2 (germline): SNHLY, FYNNEI. For the CDR3, the DNA is TGTGCCAGCAGGACACAGGGGGCAGGAGGAAACACCATATATTTT. Translated: CASRTQGAGGNTIYF.

The rearrangement uses TRBV19 and TRBJ2-7; 7 bases align to TRBD2. V dropped 5 bases and J dropped 0; count of bases not matched to a gene: 10. Germline CDR1 reads LNHDA; CDR2 reads SQIVND (reference sequence). This CDR3 is 16 amino acids long. The CDR3 nucleotides are TGTGCCAGTAGTCCAAGCGGGGCTTCGAGCTCCTACGAGCAGTACTTC. Translated, it gives CASSPSGASSSYEQYF.

This clone was seen once. This chain connects TRBV18 to TRBJ2-7; D is possibly TRBD2 (5 bases). CDR3 length: 14 amino acids. Trimming left V 3 bases short and J 2 bases short, with 11 bases between. Germline V gene sequence: CDR1 KGHSH, CDR2 LQKENI. DNA for the CDR3: TGTGCCAGCTCACCTGAGGGCTCCCCCTACGAGCAGTACTTC. Translating it yields CASSPEGSPYEQYF.

The chain joins TRBV7-6 to TRBJ2-1; 9 bases agree with TRBD2. Germline-derived CDR1 and CDR2 are SGHVS and FNYEAQ. After removal of 5 bases from V and 4 bases from J, the junction contained 6 bases not matched to a gene. The CDR3 consists of 15 residues. This CDR3 is CASSPAGGQYNEQFF. The CDR3 bases are TGTGCCAGCAGCCCGGCGGGGGGGCAGTACAATGAGCAGTTCTTC. The whole variable domain, remainder taken from reference TRBV7-6 and TRBJ2-1, is GAGVSQSPRYKVTKRGQDVALRCDPISGHVSLYWYRQALGQGPEFLTYFNYEAQQDKSGLPNDRFSAERPEGSISTLTIQRTEQRDSAMYRCASSPAGGQYNEQFFGPGTRLTVL.

This clone was detected only a few times. The chain couples TRBV2 to TRBJ1-6; TRBD1 is a possible D gene (5 bases). Looked up from germline, CDR1 is SNHLY and CDR2 is FYNNEI. V shed 7 bases and J shed 10 bases, with 14 bases lying between them. This CDR3 region has 13 residues. The CDR3 DNA sequence: TGTGCCAGCACCGAAGCAAGGGGATCACCCCTCCACTTT. Encoded protein: CASTEARGSPLHF.

With respect to this clone: One junction end disagrees with the germline gene, perhaps due to a read error. V gene TRBV7-9 combines with J gene TRBJ2-5, with 14 bases matching TRBD2. The CDR3 contains 19 residues. The germline gives CDR1 SEHNR, CDR2 FQNEAQ (reference sequence). CDR3 loop: CSSSLGTSGGDYTQETQYF. The CDR3 nucleotides are TGTTCCAGCAGCTTAGGGACTAGCGGGGGTGATTATACTCAAGAGACCCAGTACTTC.

J is TRBJ1-5 and V is TRBV28, with D possibly matching TRBD1 (6 bases). The V gene lost 5 bases and the J gene lost 1 base, with 21 bases spanning the gap. CDR1 is MDHEN and CDR2 is SYDVKM in the germline V gene. The CDR3 extends over 18 amino acids. The CDR3 loop is CASSRRTGSAASNQPQHF. The CDR3 region has the DNA TGTGCCAGCAGTCGACGAACAGGGAGTGCCGCAAGCAATCAGCCCCAGCATTTT.

This sequence joins TRBV15 and TRBJ2-3, with 7 bases matching TRBD1. CDR1 is LNHNV and CDR2 is YYDKDF in the germline V gene (reference sequence). The CDR3 sequence is 18 residues long. Losses at the gene ends were 0 bases for V and 0 bases for J; bases not matched to a gene: 9. The CDR3 DNA sequence: TGTGCCACCAGCAGAGATCTAGGGGGCACCTCGAGCACAGATACGCAGTATTTT. This encodes CATSRDLGGTSSTDTQYF.

CDR3: CASSTGQVYYEQYF. The CDR3 DNA reads as TGTGCCAGCAGCACCGGACAGGTTTACTACGAGCAGTACTTC. V and J are TRBV7-2 and TRBJ2-7; 7 nucleotides match TRBD1. Germline assignment: CDR1 SGHTA and CDR2 FQGNSA. This CDR3 contains 14 residues. The junction had 7 bases not matched to a gene; V was cut back by 5 bases and J by 3 bases. Variable domain in full (rest from reference TRBV7-2 and TRBJ2-7): GAGVSQSPSNKVTEKGKDVELRCDPISGHTALYWYRQSLGQGLEFLIYFQGNSAPDKSGLPSDRFSAERTGGSVSTLTIQRTQQEDSAVYLCASSTGQVYYEQYFGPGTRLTVT.

J is TRBJ1-4 and V is TRBV5-1; 10 bases agree with TRBD1. Germline CDR1 and CDR2: SGHRS and YFSETQ. V trimming: 4 bases; J trimming: 5 bases; junction bases outside the gene matches: 5. The CDR3 runs 15 residues. The CDR3 coding sequence is TGCGCCAGCAGCCTGCGGGGACAGGGGAATGAAAAACTGTTTTTT. This gives the protein CASSLRGQGNEKLFF.

This chain joins TRBV7-2 and TRBJ1-5, with D possibly being TRBD1 (5 bases). In germline, CDR1 is SGHTA, CDR2 FQGNSA. V lost 1 base, J lost 9 bases, and 10 bases lay in between. The CDR3 extends over 13 amino acids. CDR3 in amino acids: CASSLERGRPQHF. The DNA of the CDR3 is TGTGCCAGCAGCTTAGAACGGGGGAGGCCCCAGCATTTT.

This chain connects TRBV7-7 to TRBJ2-1; 8 positions match TRBD2. CDR1 and CDR2 (germline): SSHAT, FNYEAQ (reference sequence). V gave up 5 bases and J gave up 9 bases; unmatched junction bases: 15. The CDR3 runs to 16 residues. The CDR3 loop reads CASSPTSVPSLGEQFF. In DNA, the CDR3 is TGTGCCAGCAGCCCGACTAGCGTACCCTCTCTGGGTGAGCAGTTCTTC.

V and J are TRBV7-8 and TRBJ2-3, with D unclear. Germline values: CDR1 SGHVS, CDR2 FQNEAQ. The CDR3 consists of 14 residues. V shed 2 bases and J shed 0 bases, with 6 bases lying between them. In nucleotides, the CDR3 is TGTGCCAGCAGCTTATTGACTAGCACAGATACGCAGTATTTT. Its translation: CASSLLTSTDTQYF.

V and J are TRBV4-2 and TRBJ2-7, with D possibly being TRBD2 (6 bases). Germline assignment: CDR1 LGHNA and CDR2 YNFKEQ. The CDR3 extends over 15 amino acids. The V gene lost 2 bases and the J gene lost 2 bases, with 13 bases spanning the gap. CDR3 amino acids: CASSQPGTGAYEQYF. CDR3 bases: TGTGCCAGCAGCCAACCCGGGACGGGGGCCTACGAGCAGTACTTC.

V gene TRBV5-1 combines with J gene TRBJ2-1; D perhaps matches TRBD1 (6 bases). The length of the CDR3 is 14 residues. With 1 base removed from V and 8 bases from J, the gap between germline ends came to 13 bases. Germline CDR1 and CDR2: SGHRS and YFSETQ. CDR3 residues: CASSLLLGAYEQFF. CDR3 DNA: TGCGCCAGCAGCTTGTTGCTGGGGGCCTATGAGCAGTTCTTC.